These T cell receptor beta chains were read from a single sample in a study of blood T cell repertoires in COVID-19. Libraries were prepared by immunoSEQ multiplex PCR; TCRdb keeps only in-frame clonotypes and omits some of them. Of around 250,000 clones in the sample, approximately 85% were seen once. Sequenced: peripheral blood. These receptors were obtained from a human donor in a cohort sampled during active COVID-19. Both conserved end residues are part of each CDR3. The D gene is left open where the match is weak.

J gene: TRBJ1-5
D gene: TRBD1
V gene: TRBV28
CDR3 protein: CASSLTGGDQPQHF

J gene: TRBJ1-1
D gene: TRBD1
V gene: TRBV2
CDR3 protein: CASSENRGISEAFF

J gene: TRBJ2-7
D gene: TRBD1
V gene: TRBV6-1
CDR3 protein: CASSERQGSEQYF

J gene: TRBJ2-7
D gene: NA
V gene: TRBV3-1/TRBV3-2
CDR3 protein: CASSHGSYEQYF

J gene: TRBJ2-3
D gene: TRBD2
V gene: TRBV20-1
CDR3 protein: CSASSASGSTDTQYF

J gene: TRBJ2-1
D gene: NA
V gene: TRBV20-1
CDR3 protein: CSASTPYLVGGPGEQFF

J gene: TRBJ2-7
D gene: TRBD2
V gene: TRBV18
CDR3 protein: CASSPPNSGRLNEQYF

J gene: TRBJ2-1
D gene: TRBD2
V gene: TRBV3-1/TRBV3-2
CDR3 protein: CASSQGLAGAYEQFF

J gene: TRBJ2-5
D gene: TRBD2
V gene: TRBV5-1
CDR3 protein: CASSLAFGLAGETQYF

J gene: TRBJ2-3
D gene: TRBD2
V gene: TRBV6-6
CDR3 protein: CASSYTSEYTDTQYF

J gene: TRBJ1-2
D gene: TRBD1
V gene: TRBV27
CDR3 protein: CASSPDREWGYGYTF

J gene: TRBJ2-7
D gene: TRBD2
V gene: TRBV30
CDR3 protein: CAWSVSGGPYEQYF

J gene: TRBJ1-6
D gene: NA
V gene: TRBV6-5
CDR3 protein: CASRPGTLANSPLHF

J gene: TRBJ2-2
D gene: TRBD2
V gene: TRBV28
CDR3 protein: CASSLISTSGSDGELFF

J gene: TRBJ2-5
D gene: NA
V gene: TRBV11-2
CDR3 protein: CASSSNGETQYF

J gene: TRBJ2-7
D gene: TRBD1
V gene: TRBV19
CDR3 protein: CASSVLPGGRYYEQYF

J gene: TRBJ2-7
D gene: TRBD2
V gene: TRBV6-5
CDR3 protein: CASSFYSSGGYEQYF

J gene: TRBJ1-2
D gene: NA
V gene: TRBV12-3/TRBV12-4
CDR3 protein: CASRLQGNYGYTF

J gene: TRBJ2-7
D gene: NA
V gene: TRBV15
CDR3 protein: CATSRVGGAAHEQYF

J gene: TRBJ2-7
D gene: NA
V gene: TRBV19
CDR3 protein: CASSRGRTYEQYF

J gene: TRBJ1-2
D gene: TRBD1
V gene: TRBV6-5
CDR3 protein: CASQGQVPGGYTF

J gene: TRBJ2-1
D gene: TRBD2
V gene: TRBV6-2/TRBV6-3
CDR3 protein: CASSYSSLRGVYNEQFF